This is a list of T cell receptor beta chains from one sample in a study of identical twins. TCRdb passed the 5' RACE reads through MiXCR, listing each CDR3 protein once. Here the sample spans 500,000 to 600,000 distinct CDR3 sequences, about 20% being singletons. These records were also assigned to another study, of T cells expressing NK-cell markers.

Specimen: CD4+ T cells sorted from blood. These receptors originate from a young woman in good health. Each CDR3 is given with its conserved first and last residue. Each record gives: D gene, J gene, clone size, V gene, CDR3 protein, CDR3 DNA. D genes are given only for firm matches. For some rows the clone size is stated as once, few or many, or as a class when expanded; others skip it.

d_gene: TRBD2; j_gene: TRBJ2-1; abundance: few; v_gene: TRBV29-1; CDR3aa: CSAEGTSEKYNEQFF; CDR3nt: TGCAGCGCGGAAGGGACTAGCGAAAAGTACAATGAGCAGTTCTTC
d_gene: NA; j_gene: TRBJ2-2; abundance: NA; v_gene: TRBV12-3/TRBV12-4; CDR3aa: CASSLGAGSNTGELFF; CDR3nt: TGTGCCAGCAGTTTAGGAGCAGGGAGTAACACCGGGGAGCTGTTTTTT
d_gene: TRBD2; j_gene: TRBJ2-5; abundance: NA; v_gene: TRBV20-1; CDR3aa: CSAPRRGREETQYF; CDR3nt: TGCAGTGCCCCTCGAAGAGGGAGGGAAGAGACCCAGTACTTC
d_gene: NA; j_gene: TRBJ1-2; abundance: few; v_gene: TRBV20-1; CDR3aa: CSARDPGQGSHYGYTF; CDR3nt: TGCAGTGCTAGAGATCCAGGGCAGGGGTCCCACTATGGCTACACCTTC
d_gene: NA; j_gene: TRBJ2-3; abundance: NA; v_gene: TRBV13; CDR3aa: CASSFRGASTDTQYF; CDR3nt: TGTGCCAGCAGCTTTCGCGGTGCTAGCACAGATACGCAGTATTTT
d_gene: TRBD1; j_gene: TRBJ2-7; abundance: once; v_gene: TRBV5-1; CDR3aa: CASSLEEPGQGWTYEQYF; CDR3nt: TGCGCCAGCAGCTTGGAGGAACCGGGACAGGGGTGGACCTACGAGCAGTACTTC
d_gene: TRBD1; j_gene: TRBJ2-2; abundance: few; v_gene: TRBV20-1; CDR3aa: CSARDLRQGNTGELFF; CDR3nt: TGCAGTGCTAGAGATCTGAGACAGGGGAACACCGGGGAGCTGTTTTTT
d_gene: TRBD2; j_gene: TRBJ2-7; abundance: NA; v_gene: TRBV6-1; CDR3aa: CASSTQAGGPLLEQYF; CDR3nt: TGTGCCAGCAGTACCCAAGCGGGGGGGCCTTTGTTGGAGCAGTACTTC
d_gene: NA; j_gene: TRBJ2-7; abundance: NA; v_gene: TRBV5-6; CDR3aa: CASRGPGTNNYEQYF; CDR3nt: TGTGCCAGCAGGGGGCCCGGGACAAACAACTACGAGCAGTACTTC
d_gene: TRBD1; j_gene: TRBJ1-1; abundance: NA; v_gene: TRBV23-1; CDR3aa: CASSQHRGMNTEAFF; CDR3nt: TGCGCCAGCAGTCAACACAGGGGGATGAACACTGAAGCTTTCTTT
d_gene: TRBD1; j_gene: TRBJ1-1; abundance: few; v_gene: TRBV11-2; CDR3aa: CASSSNHRGTEAFF; CDR3nt: TGTGCCAGCAGTTCCAACCACAGGGGGACTGAAGCTTTCTTT
d_gene: TRBD1; j_gene: TRBJ1-5; abundance: many; v_gene: TRBV12-3/TRBV12-4; CDR3aa: CASSLGSGGTEPQHF; CDR3nt: TGTGCCAGCAGTTTAGGGTCAGGGGGGACCGAGCCCCAGCATTTT
d_gene: NA; j_gene: TRBJ1-4; abundance: few; v_gene: TRBV6-1; CDR3aa: CASRFRTDSLAKLFF; CDR3nt: TGTGCCAGCAGATTTAGGACGGACTCTCTCGCAAAACTGTTTTTT
d_gene: NA; j_gene: TRBJ1-1; abundance: NA; v_gene: TRBV6-5; CDR3aa: CASSRRGGEAFF; CDR3nt: TGTGCCAGCAGTCGCCGAGGGGGTGAAGCTTTCTTT
d_gene: TRBD2; j_gene: TRBJ2-1; abundance: NA; v_gene: TRBV10-3; CDR3aa: CAISELLAGAVYNEQFF; CDR3nt: TGTGCCATCAGTGAGTTACTAGCGGGAGCTGTATACAATGAGCAGTTCTTC
d_gene: NA; j_gene: TRBJ2-5; abundance: many; v_gene: TRBV7-2; CDR3aa: CASSGRVEETQYF; CDR3nt: TGTGCCAGCAGCGGTCGGGTCGAGGAGACCCAGTACTTC
d_gene: TRBD2; j_gene: TRBJ2-2; abundance: few; v_gene: TRBV20-1; CDR3aa: CSAFSGGPGGELFF; CDR3nt: TGCAGTGCTTTTAGCGGGGGGCCGGGCGGGGAGCTGTTTTTT
d_gene: NA; j_gene: TRBJ2-2; abundance: many; v_gene: TRBV20-1; CDR3aa: CSVGTVNTGELFF; CDR3nt: TGCAGTGTCGGGACTGTGAACACCGGGGAGCTGTTTTTT
d_gene: TRBD1; j_gene: TRBJ2-7; abundance: many; v_gene: TRBV7-3; CDR3aa: CASSPTGGGYEQYF; CDR3nt: TGTGCCAGCAGCCCGACAGGGGGAGGCTACGAGCAGTACTTC
d_gene: NA; j_gene: TRBJ1-1; abundance: few; v_gene: TRBV7-2; CDR3aa: CASSYLTGPVSAFF; CDR3nt: TGTGCCAGCAGTTATTTGACAGGACCAGTGTCGGCTTTCTTT
d_gene: NA; j_gene: TRBJ2-3; abundance: few; v_gene: TRBV4-2; CDR3aa: CASSQELAPDTQYF; CDR3nt: TGTGCCAGCAGCCAAGAATTAGCTCCAGATACGCAGTATTTT
d_gene: TRBD1; j_gene: TRBJ2-3; abundance: NA; v_gene: TRBV6-1; CDR3aa: CASMKGAFTDTQYF; CDR3nt: TGTGCCAGCATGAAGGGGGCCTTCACAGATACGCAGTATTTT
d_gene: NA; j_gene: TRBJ2-2; abundance: NA; v_gene: TRBV6-5; CDR3aa: CASSYEGTAHTGELFF; CDR3nt: TGTGCCAGCAGTTACGAAGGGACGGCGCACACCGGGGAGCTGTTTTTT
d_gene: TRBD1; j_gene: TRBJ2-2; abundance: NA; v_gene: TRBV20-1; CDR3aa: CSADGYRGDGRITGELFF; CDR3nt: TGCAGTGCAGACGGCTACAGGGGAGATGGTCGGATCACCGGGGAGCTGTTTTTT
d_gene: NA; j_gene: TRBJ1-2; abundance: few; v_gene: TRBV11-2; CDR3aa: CASSLDLTAIYGYTF; CDR3nt: TGTGCCAGCAGCTTAGATCTAACAGCGATCTATGGCTACACCTTC
d_gene: NA; j_gene: TRBJ2-2; abundance: NA; v_gene: TRBV13; CDR3aa: CASSPLASTGELFF; CDR3nt: TGTGCCAGCAGCCCACTAGCCTCCACCGGGGAGCTGTTTTTT
d_gene: NA; j_gene: TRBJ2-7; abundance: NA; v_gene: TRBV4-3; CDR3aa: CASSQEFLRQDPSYEQYF; CDR3nt: TGCGCCAGCAGCCAAGAGTTTCTTCGCCAGGATCCCAGTTACGAGCAGTACTTC
d_gene: NA; j_gene: TRBJ2-3; abundance: few; v_gene: TRBV6-1; CDR3aa: CASPPSRYSGTLGTDTQYF; CDR3nt: TGTGCCAGCCCCCCGTCAAGATATTCCGGGACCCTTGGCACAGATACGCAGTATTTT
d_gene: TRBD2; j_gene: TRBJ2-5; abundance: NA; v_gene: TRBV10-1; CDR3aa: CASSQGLAGAGETQYF; CDR3nt: TGCGCCAGCAGCCAGGGACTAGCGGGGGCCGGCGAGACCCAGTACTTC
d_gene: NA; j_gene: TRBJ2-5; abundance: many; v_gene: TRBV5-8; CDR3aa: CASSLVGTETQYF; CDR3nt: TGTGCCAGCAGCTTGGTCGGGACAGAGACCCAGTACTTC
d_gene: NA; j_gene: TRBJ1-5; abundance: NA; v_gene: TRBV2; CDR3aa: CASSFRGTSNQPQHF; CDR3nt: TGTGCCAGCAGTTTCAGGGGTACTAGCAATCAGCCCCAGCATTTT
d_gene: NA; j_gene: TRBJ2-3; abundance: NA; v_gene: TRBV20-1; CDR3aa: CSARETRSTDTQYF; CDR3nt: TGCAGTGCTAGAGAGACCCGTAGCACAGATACGCAGTATTTT
d_gene: TRBD2; j_gene: TRBJ2-3; abundance: NA; v_gene: TRBV20-1; CDR3aa: CSARDVAGGRTDTQYF; CDR3nt: TGCAGTGCTAGAGACGTAGCGGGAGGCCGCACAGATACGCAGTATTTT
d_gene: NA; j_gene: TRBJ2-2; abundance: few; v_gene: TRBV24-1; CDR3aa: CATSLGGSTGELFF; CDR3nt: TGTGCCACCAGTCTAGGGGGTAGCACCGGGGAGCTGTTTTTT
d_gene: TRBD2; j_gene: TRBJ2-1; abundance: few; v_gene: TRBV10-3; CDR3aa: CAIKPGLAGNNEQFF; CDR3nt: TGTGCCATCAAGCCGGGACTAGCGGGTAACAATGAGCAGTTCTTC
d_gene: NA; j_gene: TRBJ2-1; abundance: NA; v_gene: TRBV18; CDR3aa: CASSPGTSRVGDEQFF; CDR3nt: TGTGCCAGCTCGCCGGGAACTAGCCGGGTCGGGGATGAGCAGTTCTTC
d_gene: NA; j_gene: TRBJ2-1; abundance: many; v_gene: TRBV12-3/TRBV12-4; CDR3aa: CASSLGGNGNEQFF; CDR3nt: TGTGCCAGCAGTTTAGGCGGGAACGGTAATGAGCAGTTCTTC
d_gene: TRBD1; j_gene: TRBJ1-1; abundance: NA; v_gene: TRBV5-1; CDR3aa: CASSFEGTGATEAFF; CDR3nt: TGCGCCAGCAGCTTCGAGGGGACAGGGGCGACTGAAGCTTTCTTT
d_gene: NA; j_gene: TRBJ2-5; abundance: NA; v_gene: TRBV7-9; CDR3aa: CASSLELATMKETQYF; CDR3nt: TGTGCCAGCAGCTTGGAGTTGGCGACAATGAAAGAGACCCAGTACTTC
d_gene: NA; j_gene: TRBJ1-5; abundance: few; v_gene: TRBV6-1; CDR3aa: CASSRSGSHQPQHF; CDR3nt: TGTGCCAGCAGCCGATCGGGGTCGCATCAGCCCCAGCATTTT
d_gene: NA; j_gene: TRBJ1-1; abundance: NA; v_gene: TRBV4-3; CDR3aa: CASSHEWPPEAFF; CDR3nt: TGCGCCAGCAGCCACGAATGGCCGCCTGAAGCTTTCTTT
d_gene: NA; j_gene: TRBJ2-7; abundance: NA; v_gene: TRBV20-1; CDR3aa: CSAAPDRDEQYF; CDR3nt: TGCAGTGCAGCCCCGGACAGAGACGAGCAGTACTTC
d_gene: TRBD1; j_gene: TRBJ1-2; abundance: NA; v_gene: TRBV20-1; CDR3aa: CSAGVGTGDGYTF; CDR3nt: TGCAGTGCTGGAGTAGGGACAGGGGATGGCTACACCTTC
d_gene: NA; j_gene: TRBJ1-3; abundance: NA; v_gene: TRBV2; CDR3aa: CASSEGGTIYF; CDR3nt: TGTGCCAGCAGCGAAGGGGGGACCATATATTTT
d_gene: TRBD1; j_gene: TRBJ2-7; abundance: NA; v_gene: TRBV6-5; CDR3aa: CASSYDRGREQYF; CDR3nt: TGTGCCAGCAGTTACGACAGGGGGAGGGAGCAGTACTTC
d_gene: NA; j_gene: TRBJ1-1; abundance: few; v_gene: TRBV20-1; CDR3aa: CSARPEQGPNTEAFF; CDR3nt: TGCAGTGCTAGGCCCGAACAGGGTCCGAACACTGAAGCTTTCTTT
d_gene: TRBD2; j_gene: TRBJ2-4; abundance: many; v_gene: TRBV7-9; CDR3aa: CASSPSAGGNIQYF; CDR3nt: TGTGCCAGCAGCCCGTCAGCGGGAGGGAACATTCAGTACTTC
d_gene: NA; j_gene: TRBJ1-1; abundance: many; v_gene: TRBV7-8; CDR3aa: CASSLLVKAGLNTEAFF; CDR3nt: TGTGCCAGCAGCTTATTGGTCAAAGCAGGCCTGAACACTGAAGCTTTCTTT
d_gene: TRBD2; j_gene: TRBJ2-1; abundance: NA; v_gene: TRBV6-5; CDR3aa: CASSYSGLAGRSSYNEQFF; CDR3nt: TGTGCCAGCAGTTACTCGGGGCTAGCGGGGCGGAGCTCCTACAATGAGCAGTTCTTC
d_gene: TRBD1; j_gene: TRBJ2-3; abundance: many; v_gene: TRBV29-1; CDR3aa: CSVVRGSDTQYF; CDR3nt: TGCAGCGTTGTCAGGGGGTCAGATACGCAGTATTTT
d_gene: TRBD2; j_gene: TRBJ2-3; abundance: NA; v_gene: TRBV24-1; CDR3aa: CATSGAGEADTQYF; CDR3nt: TGTGCCACCAGTGGAGCGGGAGAGGCTGATACGCAGTATTTT
d_gene: NA; j_gene: TRBJ2-3; abundance: NA; v_gene: TRBV9; CDR3aa: CASSNQAGDFTDTQYF; CDR3nt: TGTGCCAGCAGCAACCAAGCAGGGGACTTCACAGATACGCAGTATTTT
d_gene: NA; j_gene: TRBJ2-5; abundance: NA; v_gene: TRBV7-6; CDR3aa: CASSLTSPILQETQYF; CDR3nt: TGTGCCAGCAGCCTCACTAGCCCCATCCTCCAAGAGACCCAGTACTTC
d_gene: NA; j_gene: TRBJ2-3; abundance: few; v_gene: TRBV6-1; CDR3aa: CASSRNGPGTDTQYF; CDR3nt: TGTGCCAGCAGCCGAAATGGTCCTGGCACAGATACGCAGTATTTT
d_gene: NA; j_gene: TRBJ2-4; abundance: few; v_gene: TRBV20-1; CDR3aa: CSAGNQYF; CDR3nt: TGCAGTGCTGGAAATCAGTACTTC
d_gene: TRBD2; j_gene: TRBJ2-3; abundance: NA; v_gene: TRBV20-1; CDR3aa: CSASGTSGRQNTQYF; CDR3nt: TGCAGTGCGAGCGGGACTAGCGGACGTCAAAATACGCAGTATTTT
d_gene: TRBD1; j_gene: TRBJ1-2; abundance: few; v_gene: TRBV20-1; CDR3aa: CSTERVYRGGYGYTF; CDR3nt: TGCAGCACGGAGCGGGTTTACAGGGGGGGCTATGGCTACACCTTC